The 16 T cell receptor beta chains listed next were all sequenced from one sample in a study of monozygotic twins with inflammatory bowel disease. With the 5' RACE reads reprocessed, TCRdb shows one record per CDR3 protein and no DNA. The table lists about 450,000 distinct CDR3 sequences. Specimen: blood. The receptors were sampled from a human donor with ulcerative colitis or Crohn's disease, or a healthy co-twin of an affected twin (not recorded which).

The CDR3 is CAISDYQDRNEQFF. The rearrangement uses TRBV10-3 and TRBJ2-1. This CDR3 spans 14 amino acids. Germline V lookup: CDR1 ENHRY, CDR2 SYGVKD.

The chain has TRBV5-1 and TRBJ1-2; TCRdb gives TRBD1 as the D gene, but with no DNA this cannot be confirmed. CDR3 length: 16 amino acids. The V gene's germline CDR1 is SGHRS and CDR2 YFSETQ. CDR3 region: CASSMGQNLGYEGYTF.

V and J are TRBV4-2 and TRBJ2-7; the D gene TCRdb calls, TRBD2, cannot be checked with no DNA. In germline, CDR1 is LGHNA, CDR2 YNFKEQ. The CDR3 has 16 amino acids. CDR3 amino acids: CASSHVAGGTSYEQYF.

The V and J genes are TRBV2 and TRBJ2-2; TCRdb returns TRBD1, unconfirmable since there is no DNA. CDR3 length equals 15 residues. CDR1 SNHLY and CDR2 FYNNEI come from the germline V gene. The CDR3 loop is CASSTGTGGTGELFF. The variable domain in full, completed from reference TRBV2 and TRBJ2-2, reads EPEVTQTPSHQVTQMGQEVILRCVPISNHLYFYWYRQILGQKVEFLVSFYNNEISEKSEIFDDQFSVERPDGSNFTLKIRSTKLEDSAMYFCASSTGTGGTGELFFGEGSRLTVL.

The chain joins TRBV19 to TRBJ2-1; the D call of TRBD2 rests on TCRdb alone, since no DNA is present to check it. CDR1 is LNHDA, CDR2 SQIVND, per germline (reference sequence). This CDR3 region has 17 residues. CDR3 region: CASKIGGLAGFGNEQFF.

This sequence joins TRBV6-1 and TRBJ2-1. CDR3 size: 11 residues. Looked up from germline, CDR1 is MNHNS and CDR2 is SASEGT. CDR3 sequence: CASSDYKEQFF.

The chain carries TRBV28 and TRBJ2-7; absent DNA, TCRdb's TRBD1 call cannot be checked. Per the germline V gene, CDR1 is MDHEN and CDR2 is SYDVKM. This CDR3 has 13 residues. The CDR3 is CASRTVHNYEQYF.

The V call is TRBV19, the J call TRBJ2-1. In germline, CDR1 is LNHDA, CDR2 SQIVND (reference sequence). This CDR3 comprises 11 residues. The CDR3 is CASSITGEQFF.

This rearrangement joins TRBV20-1 to TRBJ2-3; no DNA is available, so the TRBD1 call from TCRdb remains unchecked. Germline CDR1 reads DFQATT; CDR2 reads SNEGSKA (reference sequence). The CDR3 has 13 amino acids. The CDR3 region is CSSLPGGSDTQYF.

This chain uses TRBV6-6 with TRBJ2-7; TCRdb outputs TRBD1, but without DNA this stays unchecked. The germline gives CDR1 MNHNY, CDR2 SVGAGI (reference sequence). CDR3 length: 14 amino acids. This CDR3 reads CASRYRDSSYEQYF.

V usage is TRBV24-1 and J usage is TRBJ2-1; the TCRdb call, TRBD2, lacks DNA for checking. From germline, CDR1 is KGHDR and CDR2 SFDVKD. The CDR3 sequence is 14 residues long. The CDR3 protein is CATSDRDGVNEQFF.

The chain employs TRBV7-2 and TRBJ2-3; TCRdb's D gene call, TRBD2, goes unchecked for lack of DNA. Germline CDR1 is SGHTA and CDR2 is FQGNSA. The CDR3 covers 17 residues. CDR3 loop: CASSPRGPSGSTDTQYF. The full variable domain, in which reference TRBV7-2 and TRBJ2-3 provide the parts outside the CDR3, is GAGVSQSPSNKVTEKGKDVELRCDPISGHTALYWYRQSLGQGLEFLIYFQGNSAPDKSGLPSDRFSAERTGGSVSTLTIQRTQQEDSAVYLCASSPRGPSGSTDTQYFGPGTRLTVL.

V gene TRBV5-1 combines with J gene TRBJ1-2; the D call from TCRdb, TRBD1, cannot be confirmed without DNA. Germline loops: CDR1 SGHRS, CDR2 YFSETQ. The CDR3 covers 13 residues. The CDR3 protein is CASSSDSLYGYTF.

The chain uses TRBV29-1 and TRBJ2-1; the TRBD2 assignment by TCRdb is unverifiable without DNA. The V gene's germline CDR1 is SQVTM and CDR2 ANQGSEA. The CDR3 runs to 14 residues. CDR3 sequence reads: CSVLAGAPLYEQFF.

V usage is TRBV7-2 and J usage is TRBJ2-1; no DNA is available, so the TRBD2 call from TCRdb remains unchecked. The CDR3 runs to 15 residues. Germline assignment: CDR1 SGHTA and CDR2 FQGNSA. The CDR3 reads CASSPRGGTSFEQFF.

The chain recombines TRBV6-5 with TRBJ1-1. Germline V gives CDR1 MNHEY, CDR2 SVGAGI. The CDR3 is 13 amino acids. The CDR3 reads CASSYSVSLEAFF.